This TCR beta chain was obtained from a study of blood T cell repertoires in COVID-19. Study summary: Some COVID-19 samples were acute and others convalescent; all came from the United States, Italy and Spain. Nucleic acid was either cDNA or gDNA, and it came from T cells, B-cell-depleted T cells, or PBMCs.

In the source study's methods: Amplification of reference gene primers provided the estimated nucleated cell counts. Assay: immunoSEQ multiplex PCR; the TCRdb copy retains only in-frame clones and omits some. The DNA gave D and trimming, while V, J and clone size come from that table. The sample lists 60,000 to 70,000 clones; roughly four fifths were seen once. Germline loops: CDR1 SGDLS, CDR2 YYNGEE. The V end lost 0 bases, the J end lost 2 bases, and 15 bases lay between the germline ends. This CDR3 is built from 17 residues. The TCR was taken from a human donor in a cohort sampled during active COVID-19. Sequenced sample: peripheral blood. The chain uses TRBV9 and TRBJ1-3; no clear D. CDR3: CASSVATSGNPGNTIYF. The CDR3 DNA follows: TGTGCCAGCAGCGTAGCTACGTCCGGGAACCCTGGAAACACCATATATTTT.